The sequence of this TCR beta chain was determined in a study of shared T cell receptors in the human thymus. This clone appeared once. Data came from immunoSEQ multiplex PCR; TCRdb stores just in-frame clones and leaves some out. This sample has roughly 700,000 clones; roughly 88% occur once, and the top ten carry 0.008% to 0.011%. Trimming cost V 0 bases and J 6 bases, with 12 bases left between them. Germline loops: CDR1 SGDLS, CDR2 YYNGEE. The CDR3 runs to 15 residues. This sample also belongs to another study, concerning human thymus T cells.

Material: thymocytes. This clonotype was obtained from a boy in the first two years of life with a congenital heart defect. This chain joins TRBV9 and TRBJ1-4; D possibly corresponds to TRBD1 (6 bases). The CDR3 reads CASSVGQGKDEKLFF. The CDR3 DNA is TGTGCCAGCAGCGTAGGCCAGGGGAAGGATGAAAAACTGTTTTTT.